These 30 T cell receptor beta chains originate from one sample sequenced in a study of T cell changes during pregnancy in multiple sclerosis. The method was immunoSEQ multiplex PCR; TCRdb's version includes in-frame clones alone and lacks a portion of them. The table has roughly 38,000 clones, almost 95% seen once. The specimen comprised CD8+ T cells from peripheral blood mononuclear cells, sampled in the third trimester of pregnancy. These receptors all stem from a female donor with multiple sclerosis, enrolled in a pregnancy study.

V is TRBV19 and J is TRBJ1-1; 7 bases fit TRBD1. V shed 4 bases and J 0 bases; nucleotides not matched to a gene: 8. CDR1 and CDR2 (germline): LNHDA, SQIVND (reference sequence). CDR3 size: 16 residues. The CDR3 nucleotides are TGTGCCAGTAGTAAACGACAGGGTTGGGTGAACACTGAAGCTTTCTTT. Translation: CASSKRQGWVNTEAFF.

DNA for the CDR3: TGTGCCAGTGAGGACAGGGGGCGCGGAAGTCAGCCCCAGCATTTT. It encodes CASEDRGRGSQPQHF. The chain employs TRBV28 and TRBJ1-5, with 11 bases matching TRBD1. This CDR3 has 15 amino acids. V lost 9 bases, J lost 6 bases, and 10 bases stayed unmatched. Germline CDR1 and CDR2: MDHEN and SYDVKM.

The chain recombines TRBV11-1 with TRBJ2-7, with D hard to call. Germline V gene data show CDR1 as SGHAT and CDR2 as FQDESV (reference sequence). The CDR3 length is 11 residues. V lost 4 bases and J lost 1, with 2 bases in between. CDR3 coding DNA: TGTGCCAGCAGCTCGTCCTACGAGCAGTACTTC. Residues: CASSSSYEQYF.

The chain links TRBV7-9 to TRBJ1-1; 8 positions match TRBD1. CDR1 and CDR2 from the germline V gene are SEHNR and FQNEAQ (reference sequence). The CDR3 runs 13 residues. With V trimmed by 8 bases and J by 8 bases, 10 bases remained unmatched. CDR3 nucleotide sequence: TGTGCCAGCCGACAGGGGCCAGCGGTCGAAGCTTTCTTT. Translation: CASRQGPAVEAFF.

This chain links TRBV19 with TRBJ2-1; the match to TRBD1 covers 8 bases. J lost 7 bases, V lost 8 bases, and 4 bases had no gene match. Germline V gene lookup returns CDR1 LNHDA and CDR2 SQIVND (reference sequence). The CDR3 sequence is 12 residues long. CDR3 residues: CASGTGRNEQFF. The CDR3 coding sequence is TGTGCCAGTGGGACAGGCAGAAATGAGCAGTTCTTC.

In nucleotides, the CDR3 is TGTGCCAGCAGCCCCCTCGGTAACTCCTACGAGCAGTACTTC. This encodes CASSPLGNSYEQYF. J is TRBJ2-7 and V is TRBV5-4; no reliable D call. This CDR3 spans 14 amino acids. V gave up 4 bases and J gave up 0 bases, with 11 bases separating them. Germline V gene lookup returns CDR1 SGHNT and CDR2 YYREEE (reference sequence).

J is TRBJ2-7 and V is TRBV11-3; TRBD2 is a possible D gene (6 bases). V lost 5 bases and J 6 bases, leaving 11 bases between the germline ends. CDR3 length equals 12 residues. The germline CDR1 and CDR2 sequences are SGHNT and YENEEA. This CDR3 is CASSPGLGEQYF. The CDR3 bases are TGTGCCAGCAGCCCGGGACTTGGCGAGCAGTACTTC.

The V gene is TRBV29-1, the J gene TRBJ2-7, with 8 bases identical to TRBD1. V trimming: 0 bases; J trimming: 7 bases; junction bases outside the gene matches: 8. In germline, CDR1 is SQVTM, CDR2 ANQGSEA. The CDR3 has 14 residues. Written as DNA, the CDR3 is TGCAGCGTTGAAGACGGGACAGGACATGGGGAGCAGTACTTC. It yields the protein CSVEDGTGHGEQYF.

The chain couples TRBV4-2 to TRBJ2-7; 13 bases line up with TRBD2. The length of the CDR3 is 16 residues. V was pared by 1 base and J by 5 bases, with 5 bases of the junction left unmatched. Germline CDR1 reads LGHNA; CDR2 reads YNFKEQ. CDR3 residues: CASSQARTSGSHEQYF. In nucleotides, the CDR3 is TGTGCCAGCAGCCAAGCACGGACTAGCGGGAGCCACGAGCAGTACTTC.

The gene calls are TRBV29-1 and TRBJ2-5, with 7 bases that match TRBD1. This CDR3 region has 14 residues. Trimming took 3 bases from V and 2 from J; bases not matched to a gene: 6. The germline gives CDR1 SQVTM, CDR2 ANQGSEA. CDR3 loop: CSVERWDRQETQYF. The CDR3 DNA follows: TGCAGCGTTGAGAGGTGGGACAGACAAGAGACCCAGTACTTC.

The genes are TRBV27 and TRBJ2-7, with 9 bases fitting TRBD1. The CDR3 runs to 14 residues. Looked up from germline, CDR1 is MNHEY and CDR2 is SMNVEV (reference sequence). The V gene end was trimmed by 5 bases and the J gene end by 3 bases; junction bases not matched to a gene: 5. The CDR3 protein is CASSAGQGLYEQYF. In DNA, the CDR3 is TGTGCCAGCAGTGCGGGACAGGGACTCTACGAGCAGTACTTC.

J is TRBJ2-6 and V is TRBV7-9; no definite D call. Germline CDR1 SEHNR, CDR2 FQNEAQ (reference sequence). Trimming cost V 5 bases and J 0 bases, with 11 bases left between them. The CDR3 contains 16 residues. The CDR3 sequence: CASSQVGLSGANVLTF. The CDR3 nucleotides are TGTGCCAGCAGCCAGGTCGGTCTCTCTGGGGCCAACGTCCTGACTTTC.

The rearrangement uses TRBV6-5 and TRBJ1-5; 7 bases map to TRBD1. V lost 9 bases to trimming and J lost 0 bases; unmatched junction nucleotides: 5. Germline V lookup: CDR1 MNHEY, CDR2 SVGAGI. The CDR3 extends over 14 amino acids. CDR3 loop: CASHTGDSNQPQHF. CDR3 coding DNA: TGTGCCAGTCACACAGGGGATAGCAATCAGCCCCAGCATTTT.

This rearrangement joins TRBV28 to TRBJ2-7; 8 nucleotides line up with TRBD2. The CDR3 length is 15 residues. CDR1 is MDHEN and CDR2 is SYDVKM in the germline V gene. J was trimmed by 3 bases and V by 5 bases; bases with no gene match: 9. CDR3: CASSLRTSLHYEQYF. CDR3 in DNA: TGTGCCAGCAGTCTCCGGACTAGCCTCCACTACGAGCAGTACTTC.

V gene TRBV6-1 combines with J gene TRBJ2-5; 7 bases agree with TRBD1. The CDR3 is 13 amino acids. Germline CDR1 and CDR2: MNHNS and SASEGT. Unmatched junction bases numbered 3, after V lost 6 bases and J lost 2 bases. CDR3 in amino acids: CASRGTEQETQYF. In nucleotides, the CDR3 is TGTGCCAGCAGGGGGACAGAGCAAGAGACCCAGTACTTC.

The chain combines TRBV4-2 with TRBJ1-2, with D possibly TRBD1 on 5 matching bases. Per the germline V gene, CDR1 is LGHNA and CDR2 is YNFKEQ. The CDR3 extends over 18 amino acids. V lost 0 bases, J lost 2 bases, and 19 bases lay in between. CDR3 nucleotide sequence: TGTGCCAGCAGCCAAGATGGTGTGACAGTCTCGGCAAACTATGGCTACACCTTC. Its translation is CASSQDGVTVSANYGYTF.

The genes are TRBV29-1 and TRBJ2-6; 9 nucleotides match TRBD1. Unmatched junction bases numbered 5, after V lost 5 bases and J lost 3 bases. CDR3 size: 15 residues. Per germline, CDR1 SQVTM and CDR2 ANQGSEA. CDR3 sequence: CSVRDRASGANVLTF. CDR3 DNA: TGCAGCGTTAGGGACAGGGCTAGTGGGGCCAACGTCCTGACTTTC.

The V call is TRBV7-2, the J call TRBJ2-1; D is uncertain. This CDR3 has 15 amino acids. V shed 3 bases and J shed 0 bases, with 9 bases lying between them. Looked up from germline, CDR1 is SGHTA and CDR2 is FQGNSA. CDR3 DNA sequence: TGTGCCAGCAGCTTCAGCGCGGACTCCTACAATGAGCAGTTCTTC. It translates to CASSFSADSYNEQFF.

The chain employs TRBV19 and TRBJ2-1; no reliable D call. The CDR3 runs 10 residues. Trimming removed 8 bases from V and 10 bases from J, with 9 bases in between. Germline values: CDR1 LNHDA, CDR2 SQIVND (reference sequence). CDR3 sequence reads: CASGVVEQFF. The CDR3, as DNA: TGTGCCAGTGGAGTGGTAGAGCAGTTCTTC.

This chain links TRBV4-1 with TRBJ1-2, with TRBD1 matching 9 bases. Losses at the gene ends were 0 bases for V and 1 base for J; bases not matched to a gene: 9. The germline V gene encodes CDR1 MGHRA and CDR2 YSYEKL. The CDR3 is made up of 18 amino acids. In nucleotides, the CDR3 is TGCGCCAGCAGCCAAGAGGGGACAGGGAGAGACCTTAACTATGGCTACACCTTC. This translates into CASSQEGTGRDLNYGYTF.

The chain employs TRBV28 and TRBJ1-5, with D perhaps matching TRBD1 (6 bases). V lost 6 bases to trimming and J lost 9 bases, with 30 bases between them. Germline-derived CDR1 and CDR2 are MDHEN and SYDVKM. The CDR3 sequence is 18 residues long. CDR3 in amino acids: CASRPTETRDTIYPPQHF. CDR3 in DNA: TGTGCCAGCAGACCTACCGAGACCCGGGACACTATCTATCCGCCCCAGCATTTT.

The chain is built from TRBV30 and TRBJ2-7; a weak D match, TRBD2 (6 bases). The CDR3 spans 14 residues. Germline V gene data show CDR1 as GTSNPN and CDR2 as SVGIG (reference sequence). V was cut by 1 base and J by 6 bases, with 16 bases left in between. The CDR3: CAWSEEGFFLEQYF. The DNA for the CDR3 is TGTGCCTGGAGTGAGGAGGGGTTCTTCCTCGAGCAGTACTTC.

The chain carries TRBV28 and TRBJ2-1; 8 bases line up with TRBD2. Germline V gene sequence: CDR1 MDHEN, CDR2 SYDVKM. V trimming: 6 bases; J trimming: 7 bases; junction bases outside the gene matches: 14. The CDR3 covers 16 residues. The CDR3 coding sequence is TGTGCCAGCAGCTCCCCGGGACTAGAAATTTATAATGAGCAGTTCTTC. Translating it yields CASSSPGLEIYNEQFF.

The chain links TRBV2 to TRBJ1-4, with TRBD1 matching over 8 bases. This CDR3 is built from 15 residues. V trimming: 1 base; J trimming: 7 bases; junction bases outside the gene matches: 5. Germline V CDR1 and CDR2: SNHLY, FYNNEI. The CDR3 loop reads CASSEGAGGGEKLFF. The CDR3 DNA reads TGTGCCAGCAGTGAAGGGGCAGGGGGCGGTGAAAAACTGTTTTTT.

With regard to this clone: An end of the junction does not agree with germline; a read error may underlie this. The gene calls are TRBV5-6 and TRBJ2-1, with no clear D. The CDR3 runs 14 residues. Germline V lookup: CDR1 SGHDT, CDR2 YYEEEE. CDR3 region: CASSEAVSSNEQFF. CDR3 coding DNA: TGTGCCAGCAGCGAAGCTGTCTCCTCCAATGAGCAGTTCTTC.

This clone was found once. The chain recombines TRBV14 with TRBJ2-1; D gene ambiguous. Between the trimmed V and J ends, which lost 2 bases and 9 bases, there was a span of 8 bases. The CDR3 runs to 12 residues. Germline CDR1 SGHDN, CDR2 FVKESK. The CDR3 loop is CASSQLSFEQFF. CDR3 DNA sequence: TGTGCCAGCAGCCAATTGTCCTTTGAGCAGTTCTTC.

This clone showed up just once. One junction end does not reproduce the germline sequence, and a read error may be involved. For the CDR3, the DNA is TGTGCCAGCAGCTCCGGACCGACAGGATTCTTC. This gives the protein CASSSGPTGFF. The chain employs TRBV5-6 and TRBJ1-2; the D gene is possibly TRBD1 (6 bases). The germline gives CDR1 SGHDT, CDR2 YYEEEE. CDR3 size: 11 residues.

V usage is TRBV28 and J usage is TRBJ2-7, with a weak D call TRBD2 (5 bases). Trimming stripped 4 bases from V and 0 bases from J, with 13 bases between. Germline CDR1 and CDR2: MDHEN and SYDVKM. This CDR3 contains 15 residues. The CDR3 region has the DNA TGTGCCAGCAGTTCCATTGAGGGAAGCTCCTACGAGCAGTACTTC. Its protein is CASSSIEGSSYEQYF.

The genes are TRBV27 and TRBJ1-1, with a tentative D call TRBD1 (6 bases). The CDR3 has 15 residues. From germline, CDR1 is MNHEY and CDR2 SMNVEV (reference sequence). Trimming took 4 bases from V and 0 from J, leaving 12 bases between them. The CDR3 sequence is CASSSGDSMNTEAFF. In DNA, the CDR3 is TGTGCCAGCAGTTCAGGGGATTCCATGAACACTGAAGCTTTCTTT.

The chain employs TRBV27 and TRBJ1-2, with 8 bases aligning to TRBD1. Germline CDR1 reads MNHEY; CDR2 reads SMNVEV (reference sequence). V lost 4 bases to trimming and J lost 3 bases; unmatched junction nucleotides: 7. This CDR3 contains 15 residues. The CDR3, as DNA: TGTGCCAGCAGTTCCTACAGGGGGAGTGACTATGGCTACACCTTC. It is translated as CASSSYRGSDYGYTF.